This passage covers 24 T cell receptor beta chains from one sample sequenced in a study of cytomegalovirus exposure and HLA in healthy donors. Researchers ran the PCR with 60 Vbeta and 13 Jbeta primers. The repertoire was sequenced with immunoSEQ multiplex PCR; TCRdb's copy has only in-frame clones and lacks some. The sample contains fewer than 100,000 clones, about 80% of which appear only once. The sequenced material came from PBMCs. These TCRs come from a man between 35 and 55 years old in good health and CMV-seronegative.

This clone was counted a single time. The V call is TRBV6-5, the J call TRBJ1-4, with TRBD1 identical over 9 bases. Trimming cost V 2 bases and J 8 bases; bases outside gene matches: 6. The germline V gene has CDR1 MNHEY and CDR2 SVGAGI. The CDR3 has 15 amino acids. The chain's CDR3 is CASSYTRDRDEKLFF. The CDR3 DNA follows: TGTGCCAGCAGTTACACCCGGGACAGGGACGAAAAACTGTTTTTT.

This clone has at least ten counts. The chain uses TRBV4-1 and TRBJ2-1, with D maybe TRBD2 (6 bases). Trimming removed 1 base at V and 4 bases at J, with 11 bases between. The CDR3 loop spans 15 amino acids. The germline gives CDR1 MGHRA, CDR2 YSYEKL. Written as DNA, the CDR3 is TGCGCCAGCAGCCAAGTAGAGGGGAGGTACAATGAGCAGTTCTTC. Translating it yields CASSQVEGRYNEQFF.

In the case of this clone: The same CDR3 arises from other DNA sequences in this sample as well. J is TRBJ1-1 and V is TRBV2; D call uncertain. V gave up 9 bases and J gave up 4 bases, with 15 bases separating them. This CDR3 has 13 residues. Germline V CDR1 and CDR2: SNHLY, FYNNEI. The CDR3 DNA is TGTGCCAGTGTCCTAGAGACGAGCACTGAAGCTTTCTTT. It codes for CASVLETSTEAFF. Complete variable domain (other parts from reference TRBV2 and TRBJ1-1): EPEVTQTPSHQVTQMGQEVILRCVPISNHLYFYWYRQILGQKVEFLVSFYNNEISEKSEIFDDQFSVERPDGSNFTLKIRSTKLEDSAMYFCASVLETSTEAFFGQGTRLTVV.

This chain links TRBV19 with TRBJ2-3, with TRBD2 matching 12 bases. The ends lost 10 bases at V and 7 bases at J; junction bases unmatched: 9. CDR1 LNHDA and CDR2 SQIVND come from the germline V gene (reference sequence). The CDR3 runs to 14 residues. The CDR3: CATSGLAGSNTQYF. The CDR3 DNA is TGTGCCACCTCGGGACTAGCGGGTTCCAATACGCAGTATTTT.

This chain joins TRBV5-1 and TRBJ1-2; 9 nucleotides align to TRBD1. The length of the CDR3 is 14 residues. Germline V gene data show CDR1 as SGHRS and CDR2 as YFSETQ. Trimming removed 0 bases from V and 7 bases from J; junction bases left unmatched: 4. The CDR3 loop is CASSLEGQGSGYTF. For the CDR3, the DNA is TGCGCCAGCAGCTTGGAGGGACAGGGCTCTGGCTACACCTTC.

This chain joins TRBV19 and TRBJ1-1, with 11 bases that match TRBD1. Looked up from germline, CDR1 is LNHDA and CDR2 is SQIVND (reference sequence). Trimming removed 3 bases from V and 3 bases from J; junction bases left unmatched: 3. The CDR3 contains 15 residues. The CDR3 DNA follows: TGTGCCAGTAGTATCGGGACAGGGGGATACACTGAAGCTTTCTTT. It yields the protein CASSIGTGGYTEAFF.

The chain carries TRBV6-5 and TRBJ2-5; 7 positions agree with TRBD1. The CDR3 is made up of 14 amino acids. J lost 1 base, V lost 4 bases, and 3 bases had no gene match. Germline-derived CDR1 and CDR2 are MNHEY and SVGAGI. CDR3 in DNA: TGTGCCAGCAGTTGCCGGGACAGCCAAGAGACCCAGTACTTC. Translated: CASSCRDSQETQYF.

This chain uses TRBV11-2 with TRBJ2-2, with D hard to call. The V end was cut by 8 bases, the J end by 7 bases, with 11 bases between. This CDR3 comprises 12 residues. CDR1 and CDR2 (germline): SGHAT, FQNNGV. CDR3 loop: CASRPGVGELFF. The CDR3 DNA sequence: TGTGCCAGCCGCCCCGGAGTCGGGGAGCTGTTTTTT.

This sequence joins TRBV28 and TRBJ2-7; 7 bases are shared with TRBD1. The germline gives CDR1 MDHEN, CDR2 SYDVKM. The length of the CDR3 is 15 residues. With 1 base clipped from V and 9 bases from J, the junction kept 12 bases outside the gene matches. The CDR3 region has the DNA TGTGCCAGCAGTTTATTTATCCGGGACAGCGCTTCGCAGTACTTC. Translation gives CASSLFIRDSASQYF.

This clone was seen only a few times. The V and J genes are TRBV5-1 and TRBJ2-3; possibly TRBD1 for D (7 bases). The V gene lost 4 bases and the J gene lost 4 bases, with 13 bases spanning the gap. The CDR3 is made up of 14 amino acids. Germline values: CDR1 SGHRS, CDR2 YFSETQ. The CDR3 here is CASSLQGGSDTQYF. CDR3 sequence (DNA): TGCGCCAGCAGCCTCCAGGGGGGTTCAGATACGCAGTATTTT.

The rearrangement joins TRBV5-1 to TRBJ2-1; TRBD2 matches at 10 bases. V was pared by 2 bases and J by 0 bases, with 8 bases of the junction left unmatched. Germline V gives CDR1 SGHRS, CDR2 YFSETQ. There are 18 residues in the CDR3. The CDR3 loop reads CASSFRASGGSSYNEQFF. The CDR3 DNA follows: TGCGCCAGCAGCTTTAGGGCTAGCGGGGGAAGCTCCTACAATGAGCAGTTCTTC.

The J gene is TRBJ1-4, the V gene TRBV6-5; D possibly corresponds to TRBD1 (6 bases). Trimming took off 6 bases at V and 8 bases at J, with 19 bases between the two ends. The CDR3 covers 15 residues. Looked up from germline, CDR1 is MNHEY and CDR2 is SVGAGI. The DNA for the CDR3 is TGTGCCAGCAGCCCCGGAAGGGGGTTAAAAGAAAAACTGTTTTTT. Translating gives CASSPGRGLKEKLFF.

This chain uses TRBV10-3 with TRBJ1-2; 12 bases are a match to TRBD1. Trimming at V came to 6 bases and at J to 5 bases, leaving 7 bases not matched to a gene. CDR3 size: 15 residues. The V gene's germline CDR1 is ENHRY and CDR2 SYGVKD. CDR3 bases: TGTGCCATCAGGGCCGGGACAGGGGGCAATTATGGCTACACCTTC. It yields the protein CAIRAGTGGNYGYTF.

The V and J genes are TRBV7-6 and TRBJ1-1; 12 positions match TRBD1. V was clipped by 4 bases and J by 5 bases; unmatched bases: 14. CDR1 SGHVS and CDR2 FNYEAQ come from the germline V gene. The CDR3 is made up of 18 amino acids. The CDR3 DNA sequence: TGTGCCAGCAGCTCACGGACCGGGACAGGGGGCGCGGGGACTGAAGCTTTCTTT. Translation gives CASSSRTGTGGAGTEAFF. The complete variable domain, with remaining parts taken from reference TRBV7-6 and TRBJ1-1, reads GAGVSQSPRYKVTKRGQDVALRCDPISGHVSLYWYRQALGQGPEFLTYFNYEAQQDKSGLPNDRFSAERPEGSISTLTIQRTEQRDSAMYRCASSSRTGTGGAGTEAFFGQGTRLTVV.

This rearrangement joins TRBV2 to TRBJ1-2; tentatively, D is TRBD1 (5 bases). V was cut by 6 bases and J by 7 bases, with 18 bases left in between. The CDR3 has 14 residues. Germline CDR1 reads SNHLY; CDR2 reads FYNNEI. The CDR3 DNA sequence: TGTGCCAGCAGAGAATCCGACAGATCATTTGGCTACACCTTC. This encodes CASRESDRSFGYTF.

In DNA form, the CDR3 reads TGCGCCAGCAGCACTGGACTAGCGGGAGTCGATACGCAGTATTTT. Protein sequence: CASSTGLAGVDTQYF. The chain recombines TRBV5-1 with TRBJ2-3; 13 bases agree with TRBD2. CDR3 size: 15 residues. V lost 4 bases and J lost 6; bases outside the gene matches: 5. Germline-derived CDR1 and CDR2 are SGHRS and YFSETQ. Full variable domain (missing parts from reference TRBV5-1 and TRBJ2-3): KAGVTQTPRYLIKTRGQQVTLSCSPISGHRSVSWYQQTPGQGLQFLFEYFSETQRNKGNFPGRFSGRQFSNSRSEMNVSTLELGDSALYLCASSTGLAGVDTQYFGPGTRLTVL.

This chain connects TRBV18 to TRBJ1-2; 8 bases align to TRBD1. Germline loops: CDR1 KGHSH, CDR2 LQKENI. J lost 3 bases, V lost 4 bases, and 25 bases had no gene match. This CDR3 has 21 amino acids. In nucleotides, the CDR3 is TGTGCCAGCTCACACTTAACCTCCTCCCCCGTGACAGGGGCTTTCGACTATGGCTACACCTTC. This sequence encodes CASSHLTSSPVTGAFDYGYTF.

The J gene is TRBJ1-1, the V gene TRBV27, with TRBD1 as a possible D gene (5 bases). V lost 7 bases, J lost 1 base, and 16 bases lay in between. The germline V gene encodes CDR1 MNHEY and CDR2 SMNVEV (reference sequence). This CDR3 contains 15 residues. The CDR3 DNA reads as TGTGCCAGCATCGAGTATGGGGCGCGGAACACTGAAGCTTTCTTT. This codes for CASIEYGARNTEAFF.

The genes are TRBV6-6 and TRBJ2-4; 8 nucleotides agree with TRBD2. Germline-derived CDR1 and CDR2 are MNHNY and SVGAGI (reference sequence). The ends lost 2 bases at V and 8 bases at J; junction bases unmatched: 8. The CDR3 is 15 residues long. The CDR3 DNA is TGTGCCAGCAGTTACGGAGCGGGGGCCGGGGACATTCAGTACTTC. Translating gives CASSYGAGAGDIQYF.

This clone has only a few counts. The chain employs TRBV6-1 and TRBJ1-5; no reliable D call. Trimming shortened V by 6 bases and J by 0 bases, and 12 bases separated the two germline ends. In germline, CDR1 is MNHNS, CDR2 SASEGT. The CDR3 runs 15 residues. DNA of the CDR3: TGTGCCAGCAGAGAACTATTTTATAGCAATCAGCCCCAGCATTTT. Translated: CASRELFYSNQPQHF.

In this sample, this clone turned up a few times. Written as DNA, the CDR3 is TGTGCCAGCGGTGGGACAGGGTTTGGGGAAAAACTGTTTTTT. This translates into CASGGTGFGEKLFF. The chain recombines TRBV2 with TRBJ1-4, with 9 bases lining up with TRBD1. J was trimmed by 8 bases and V by 8 bases; bases with no gene match: 9. The CDR3 totals 14 residues. Germline assignment: CDR1 SNHLY and CDR2 FYNNEI. Filled out from reference TRBV2 and TRBJ1-4, the complete variable domain reads EPEVTQTPSHQVTQMGQEVILRCVPISNHLYFYWYRQILGQKVEFLVSFYNNEISEKSEIFDDQFSVERPDGSNFTLKIRSTKLEDSAMYFCASGGTGFGEKLFFGSGTQLSVL.

This clone was observed a few times. Other DNA sequences of this sample code for an identical CDR3. The V call is TRBV5-1, the J call TRBJ1-1, with D perhaps matching TRBD1 (6 bases). V dropped 4 bases and J dropped 4 bases, with 14 bases sitting between them. Germline V gene sequence: CDR1 SGHRS, CDR2 YFSETQ. The CDR3 sequence is 14 residues long. The CDR3 bases are TGCGCCAGCAGCCTCAGGGGAGGGGGCACTGAAGCTTTCTTT. Translating it yields CASSLRGGGTEAFF.

This clone was found once. The CDR3 DNA reads TGCGCCAGCAGCGTGGGACTAGCGGGAGGGTACAATGAGCAGTTCTTC. Residues: CASSVGLAGGYNEQFF. The chain carries TRBV5-1 and TRBJ2-1; TRBD2 matches 16 bases. With V trimmed by 4 bases and J by 4 bases, 2 bases remained unmatched. The CDR3 is made up of 16 amino acids. The germline gives CDR1 SGHRS, CDR2 YFSETQ.

This sequence joins TRBV13 and TRBJ2-5, with TRBD2 matching over 13 bases. J lost 5 bases, V lost 4 bases, and 7 bases had no gene match. CDR3 length equals 16 residues. Germline V gives CDR1 PRHDT, CDR2 FYEKMQ (reference sequence). CDR3 in DNA: TGTGCCAGCAGCTCTCGGACTAGCGGGAGTTGGGAGACCCAGTACTTC. Its protein is CASSSRTSGSWETQYF. Full variable domain (remainder filled in from reference TRBV13 and TRBJ2-5): AAGVIQSPRHLIKEKRETATLKCYPIPRHDTVYWYQQGPGQDPQFLISFYEKMQSDKGSIPDRFSAQQFSDYHSELNMSSLELGDSALYFCASSSRTSGSWETQYFGPGTRLLVL.